What follows are 32 T cell receptor beta chains derived from one specimen sequenced in a study of CD8+CD57+ T cells in acquired aplastic anemia. The template for TCR beta VDJ and CDR3 sequence profiling was genomic DNA. TCRdb reprocessed the reads with MiXCR, giving one entry per CDR3 protein. The sample has about 160,000 distinct CDR3 sequences; roughly two thirds are singletons. All sequencing subjects had displayed CD8+CD57+ cell expansion on flow cytometry. The specimen was sorted CD4+, CD8+, or CD8+CD57+ T cells (not recorded which) from PBMCs. Source of these receptors: a human donor with aplastic anemia.

The gene calls are TRBV6-1 and TRBJ1-5, with unresolved D. Per germline, CDR1 MNHNS and CDR2 SASEGT. V was trimmed by 6 bases and J by 3 bases, leaving 12 bases between them. The CDR3 runs to 14 residues. CDR3 sequence: CASRRWQNNQPQHF. DNA of the CDR3: TGTGCCAGCAGACGGTGGCAGAACAATCAGCCCCAGCATTTT.

The chain combines TRBV4-3 with TRBJ1-1; D possibly corresponds to TRBD1 (6 bases). V was cut by 0 bases and J by 3 bases, with 11 bases left in between. This CDR3 comprises 15 residues. The germline V gene encodes CDR1 LGHNA and CDR2 YSLEER. DNA of the CDR3: TGCGCCAGCAGCCAAGATCTGGAGGGGGACACTGAAGCTTTCTTT. This codes for CASSQDLEGDTEAFF.

The V call is TRBV5-1, the J call TRBJ2-7, with TRBD1 as a possible D gene (5 bases). V lost 5 bases and J lost 4, with 19 bases in between. This CDR3 contains 15 residues. The germline gives CDR1 SGHRS, CDR2 YFSETQ. CDR3 sequence: CASSTTGKRIYEQYF. The DNA for the CDR3 is TGCGCCAGCAGTACCACAGGAAAGAGGATTTACGAGCAGTACTTC.

The V gene is TRBV25-1, the J gene TRBJ2-7; 13 bases map to TRBD2. With 4 bases clipped from V and 2 bases from J, the junction kept 14 bases outside the gene matches. From germline, CDR1 is MGHDK and CDR2 SYGVNS. The CDR3 totals 19 residues. The DNA for the CDR3 is TGTGCCAGCAGTGGGATCACAGGGGGGACTAGCGGGGATACCTACGAGCAGTACGTC. Amino acids: CASSGITGGTSGDTYEQYV.

This clonotype was found many times. V and J are TRBV6-4 and TRBJ1-1, with D possibly being TRBD1 (5 bases). V lost 4 bases to trimming and J lost 1 base, with 7 bases between them. The germline V gene has CDR1 MRHNA and CDR2 SNTAGT. This CDR3 is built from 13 residues. The CDR3 sequence is CASSARENTEAFF. Written as DNA, the CDR3 is TGTGCCAGCAGTGCCAGGGAGAACACTGAAGCTTTCTTT.

The chain employs TRBV20-1 and TRBJ2-3, with D perhaps TRBD2 (6 bases). Per germline, CDR1 DFQATT and CDR2 SNEGSKA (reference sequence). V was cut by 3 bases and J by 6 bases, with 13 bases left in between. This CDR3 contains 13 residues. The CDR3 region has the DNA TGCAGTGCTAGCCCGGCGGGGATTGATACGCAGTATTTT. This translates into CSASPAGIDTQYF.

This chain joins TRBV5-6 and TRBJ2-7; D is possibly TRBD1 (7 bases). The CDR3 sequence is 16 residues long. Looked up from germline, CDR1 is SGHDT and CDR2 is YYEEEE. Deletions cut 4 bases from V and 2 bases from J, with 19 bases between. The CDR3 spells CASSRPGRRGPYEQYF. The CDR3 DNA sequence: TGTGCCAGCAGCCGCCCCGGGAGAAGGGGGCCCTACGAGCAGTACTTC.

CDR3 coding DNA: TGTGCCAGCAGCGTAGAAGCGGGAGTTGGCGAGCAGTACTTC. It specifies CASSVEAGVGEQYF. The chain couples TRBV9 to TRBJ2-7; TRBD2 matches at 8 bases. V was pared by 0 bases and J by 6 bases, with 5 bases of the junction left unmatched. The germline CDR1 and CDR2 sequences are SGDLS and YYNGEE. The CDR3 is made up of 14 amino acids.

This chain connects TRBV6-4 to TRBJ1-5; D possibly corresponds to TRBD1 (5 bases). The CDR3 spans 15 residues. Germline lookup yields CDR1 MRHNA and CDR2 SNTAGT. Between the trimmed V and J ends, which lost 0 bases and 11 bases, there was a span of 17 bases. The CDR3 reads CASSDSNGGQETQHF. The DNA of the CDR3 is TGTGCCAGCAGTGACTCGAACGGGGGTCAAGAGACCCAGCATTTT.

This chain connects TRBV7-9 to TRBJ1-6; D ambiguous. V lost 5 bases and J lost 13, with 21 bases in between. Germline assignment: CDR1 SEHNR and CDR2 FQNEAQ (reference sequence). CDR3 size: 15 residues. CDR3 DNA: TGTGCCAGCAGCCCGTTGGACGGGGTGGGTTCGCCCCTCCACTTT. It is translated as CASSPLDGVGSPLHF.

This clonotype showed up just a few times. This chain links TRBV24-1 with TRBJ2-1; the match to TRBD2 covers 7 bases. CDR3 length: 15 amino acids. Germline CDR1 reads KGHDR; CDR2 reads SFDVKD. J lost 4 bases, V lost 0 bases, and 2 bases had no gene match. The CDR3 spells CATSDLRGEYNEQFF. In DNA form, the CDR3 reads TGTGCCACCAGTGATTTGCGGGGGGAGTACAATGAGCAGTTCTTC.

The chain links TRBV6-1 to TRBJ2-1; D not certain. Germline CDR1 MNHNS, CDR2 SASEGT. The CDR3 consists of 13 residues. Trimming shortened V by 6 bases and J by 5 bases, and 11 bases separated the two germline ends. CDR3 protein: CASSKSENNEQFF. DNA for the CDR3: TGTGCCAGCAGCAAGTCCGAGAACAATGAGCAGTTCTTC.

The V gene is TRBV14, the J gene TRBJ1-2, with D hard to call. Trimming left V 3 bases short and J 4 bases short, with 6 bases between. Germline CDR1 is SGHDN and CDR2 is FVKESK. The CDR3 covers 12 residues. The CDR3 coding sequence is TGTGCCAGCAGCCAGCGACTCTATGGCTACACCTTC. Its protein is CASSQRLYGYTF.

Here the CDR3 DNA reads TGTGCCAGCAGCTTAGTGCCACTAGCGGACGTCCCCCACGGGGAGCTGTTTTTT. This encodes CASSLVPLADVPHGELFF. V gene TRBV11-1 combines with J gene TRBJ2-2; 8 bases align to TRBD2. V gave up 1 base and J gave up 7 bases; unmatched junction bases: 14. Germline V lookup: CDR1 SGHAT, CDR2 FQDESV (reference sequence). The CDR3 contains 18 residues.

This clonotype was seen a single time. Without the conserved terminal phenylalanine or tryptophan, this CDR3 likely stems from a read error. The chain links TRBV7-2 to TRBJ2-5; 11 bases map to TRBD1. Trimming removed 4 bases from V and 5 bases from J; junction bases left unmatched: 3. The CDR3 has 14 amino acids. Germline CDR1 is SGHTA and CDR2 is FQGNSA. CDR3: CASSWRTGGETQYS. CDR3 bases: TGTGCCAGCAGCTGGAGGACAGGGGGCGAGACCCAGTACTCC.

V and J are TRBV5-6 and TRBJ2-7, with a tentative D call TRBD2 (6 bases). V lost 3 bases to trimming and J lost 1 base, with 17 bases between them. Germline V CDR1 and CDR2: SGHDT, YYEEEE. This CDR3 is built from 16 residues. CDR3 DNA: TGTGCCAGCAGCTGGGGCGGGACGGCAGGGTCCTACGAGCAGTACTTC. It is translated as CASSWGGTAGSYEQYF.

This chain's CDR3 is CASSPAIPVSYEQYF. The DNA of the CDR3 is TGCGCCAGCAGCCCAGCGATCCCCGTCTCCTACGAGCAGTACTTC. The V and J genes are TRBV5-1 and TRBJ2-7; D gene unclear. Per the germline V gene, CDR1 is SGHRS and CDR2 is YFSETQ. The CDR3 is made up of 15 amino acids. V lost 4 bases and J 0 bases, leaving 14 bases between the germline ends.

The chain uses TRBV7-2 and TRBJ1-2, with D tentatively TRBD1 (5 bases). V was trimmed by 1 base and J by 6 bases, leaving 9 bases between them. In germline, CDR1 is SGHTA, CDR2 FQGNSA. This CDR3 contains 13 residues. The CDR3, as DNA: TGTGCCAGCAGCTTAGAGTGGGACCATGGCTACACCTTC. Amino acids: CASSLEWDHGYTF.

This clonotype came up a few times. One junction end disagrees with the germline gene, perhaps due to a read error. The V and J genes are TRBV6-6 and TRBJ1-1; D is perhaps TRBD1 (6 bases). The CDR3 runs 12 residues. From germline, CDR1 is MNHNY and CDR2 SVGAGI (reference sequence). The CDR3 bases are TGTGCCAGCAGTTACGAATCAGGGGTACTCCGTTTT. Its protein is CASSYESGVLRF.

The chain recombines TRBV25-1 with TRBJ2-5, with D tentatively TRBD2 (7 bases). This CDR3 is 14 amino acids long. V was clipped by 6 bases and J by 1 base, with 12 bases between them. CDR1 is MGHDK and CDR2 is SYGVNS in the germline V gene. The CDR3: CASSEGGAQETQYF. The DNA for the CDR3 is TGTGCCAGCAGCGAGGGGGGGGCCCAAGAGACCCAGTACTTC. The whole variable domain, filled in from reference TRBV25-1 and TRBJ2-5, reads EADIYQTPRYLVIGTGKKITLECSQTMGHDKMYWYQQDPGMELHLIHYSYGVNSTEKGDLSSESTVSRIRTEHFPLTLESARPSHTSQYLCASSEGGAQETQYFGPGTRLLVL.

This chain connects TRBV7-9 to TRBJ2-7, with D tentatively TRBD1 or TRBD2 (5 bases each). This CDR3 has 15 amino acids. V was trimmed by 5 bases and J by 3 bases, leaving 17 bases between them. Per germline, CDR1 SEHNR and CDR2 FQNEAQ (reference sequence). CDR3 region: CASSVPPGLGYEQYF. The CDR3 DNA is TGTGCCAGCAGCGTCCCGCCGGGGCTTGGCTACGAGCAGTACTTC.

This clonotype occurred a few times. The rearrangement joins TRBV2 to TRBJ1-2; D unresolved. V was shortened by 3 bases and J by 1 base, with 9 bases between the two germline ends. In germline, CDR1 is SNHLY, CDR2 FYNNEI. This CDR3 has 14 amino acids. As DNA, the CDR3 is TGTGCCAGCAGTGACAGACAAAATAACTATGGCTACACCTTC. Translating it yields CASSDRQNNYGYTF.

The chain carries TRBV7-2 and TRBJ1-3; D unresolved. The CDR3 extends over 15 amino acids. V dropped 6 bases and J dropped 0 bases, with 12 bases sitting between them. CDR1 is SGHTA and CDR2 is FQGNSA in the germline V gene. The CDR3 loop is CASRPSRSSGNTIYF. In DNA form, the CDR3 reads TGTGCCAGCAGGCCATCGAGGAGCTCTGGAAACACCATATATTTT.

J is TRBJ2-7 and V is TRBV7-8; maybe TRBD2 (6 bases). Trimming pared 5 bases from V and 1 base from J, leaving 15 bases between. Germline V gives CDR1 SGHVS, CDR2 FQNEAQ. The CDR3 covers 15 residues. CDR3 coding DNA: TGTGCCAGCAGCATCTTAGCGGACCCATCCTACGAGCAGTACTTC. Residues: CASSILADPSYEQYF.

This sequence joins TRBV5-5 and TRBJ2-1; 10 bases are shared with TRBD2. Germline lookup yields CDR1 SGHKS and CDR2 YYEKEE (reference sequence). V dropped 4 bases and J dropped 0; count of bases not matched to a gene: 4. The length of the CDR3 is 16 residues. The CDR3 loop is CASSTKRGGSYNEQFF. The CDR3 nucleotides read TGTGCCAGCAGCACGAAGCGGGGGGGCTCCTACAATGAGCAGTTCTTC.

The chain is built from TRBV29-1 and TRBJ1-4, with D hard to call. Per the germline V gene, CDR1 is SQVTM and CDR2 is ANQGSEA. V shed 4 bases and J shed 3 bases, with 15 bases lying between them. The CDR3 is 15 residues long. The CDR3 DNA follows: TGCAGCGTTGGAGATGGTGTGGCGGCTAATGAAAAACTGTTTTTT. Its protein is CSVGDGVAANEKLFF.

This clonotype was counted once. The rearrangement uses TRBV25-1 and TRBJ2-3; weak D call: TRBD1 (5 bases). There are 12 residues in the CDR3. Germline CDR1 and CDR2: MGHDK and SYGVNS. V dropped 3 bases and J dropped 5 bases, with 6 bases sitting between them. The CDR3 protein is CASSETVDTQYF. In DNA, the CDR3 is TGTGCCAGCAGTGAGACAGTAGATACGCAGTATTTT.

The chain joins TRBV19 to TRBJ2-7; possibly TRBD2 for D (5 bases). Germline CDR1 and CDR2: LNHDA and SQIVND (reference sequence). This CDR3 region has 14 residues. CDR3 region: CASSIFGGPYEQYV. DNA of the CDR3: TGTGCCAGTAGTATATTTGGCGGGCCCTACGAGCAGTACGTT.

The J gene is TRBJ2-3, the V gene TRBV7-8; 13 positions match TRBD2. CDR1 and CDR2 (germline): SGHVS, FQNEAQ. V trimming: 4 bases; J trimming: 6 bases; junction bases outside the gene matches: 7. This CDR3 spans 16 amino acids. The CDR3: CASSSRLAGGMDTQYF. The CDR3 nucleotides are TGTGCCAGCAGCTCTAGACTAGCGGGAGGTATGGATACGCAGTATTTT.

This clonotype was seen only a few times. V gene TRBV9 combines with J gene TRBJ2-5, with 10 bases fitting TRBD2. The CDR3 has 16 amino acids. V lost 2 bases and J lost 5; bases outside the gene matches: 9. Per germline, CDR1 SGDLS and CDR2 YYNGEE. CDR3 loop: CASSVHAGTSVETQYF. Written as DNA, the CDR3 is TGTGCCAGCAGCGTCCACGCCGGGACTAGCGTTGAGACCCAGTACTTC.

This chain links TRBV9 with TRBJ2-6; 12 bases are shared with TRBD1. Germline values: CDR1 SGDLS, CDR2 YYNGEE. Trimming at V came to 4 bases and at J to 3 bases, leaving 5 bases not matched to a gene. This CDR3 is built from 17 residues. The CDR3 reads CASSTGQGAGGANVLTF. CDR3 coding DNA: TGTGCCAGCAGCACGGGACAGGGGGCGGGTGGGGCCAACGTCCTGACTTTC.

This chain joins TRBV10-3 and TRBJ1-3; 9 positions match TRBD1. From germline, CDR1 is ENHRY and CDR2 SYGVKD. The CDR3 consists of 14 residues. Germline trimming cut 6 bases from V and 2 bases from J; bases unmatched to any gene: 2. CDR3 coding DNA: TGTGCCATCAGGACAGGGGGGGCTGGAAACACCATATATTTT. This sequence encodes CAIRTGGAGNTIYF.